This entry concerns a single T cell receptor (beta chain). Germline loops: CDR1 MNHNY, CDR2 SVGAGI (reference sequence). The length of the CDR3 is 15 residues. V lost 2 bases and J 6 bases, leaving 13 bases between the germline ends. The data belong to a study of ipilimumab plus nivolumab after autologous stem cell transplantation. Repertoires were generated with immunoSEQ multiplex PCR, while TCRdb's copy carries only in-frame clones and drops some. The sample yields fewer than 95,000 clones, approximately 86% seen once. Patients got 3 mg/kg IV nivolumab weeks 1, 4, 7, 10, then biweekly through week 26.

This clonotype was obtained from a male donor with diffuse large B-cell lymphoma. The V gene is TRBV6-6, the J gene TRBJ1-4; a weak D match, TRBD1 (6 bases). The sample in question was PBMCs, obtained in a trial of ipilimumab plus nivolumab as post-transplant consolidation. For the CDR3, the DNA is TGTGCCAGCAGTTACGGGGCAGGGGTCGATGAAAAACTGTTTTTT. Encoded protein: CASSYGAGVDEKLFF.